The following is a T cell receptor beta chain sequence with its context. The data originate from a study of long-term antiretroviral therapy in people with HIV. Version v3.0 of the immunoSEQ assay was performed at survey level. Method: immunoSEQ multiplex PCR; TCRdb's copy keeps in-frame clones and lacks some. The profile shows 12,000 or so clones, more than 75% of them singletons. The germline gives CDR1 DFQATT, CDR2 SNEGSKA (reference sequence). This CDR3 has 11 residues. The germline V and J ends were trimmed by 4 bases and 2 bases, with 4 bases remaining between them. The rearrangement links TRBV20-1 to TRBJ2-3; D gene unclear. The sequencing here drew on unsorted PBMCs, taken around 8.2 years after starting antiretroviral therapy. This receptor was identified in a man aged 50 to 59 with HIV. CDR3 region: CSATDTDTQYF. CDR3 nucleotide sequence: TGCAGTGCTACCGACACAGATACGCAGTATTTT.